This paragraph covers one T cell receptor beta chain sequence. Its target is unknown. TCRbeta library construction was performed incorporating unique molecular identifiers. Each CDR3 protein is one row after TCRdb ran MiXCR on the PCR reads. The table records some 100,000 distinct CDR3 sequences, 20% to 25% of them present only once. These data belong to a study of T-cell reconstitution after alpha-beta-depleted transplantation in children. The CDR3 consists of 13 residues. Per the germline V gene, CDR1 is DFQATT and CDR2 is SNEGSKA (reference sequence). V was clipped by 0 bases and J by 7 bases, with 10 bases between them. Broader study findings: About two months after transplant, alpha-beta T cells reportedly came from several hundred expanded graft clones. When one year had passed after transplant, most T-cell counts and diversity came from newly produced T cells.

This receptor was identified in a boy younger than 10 with acute lymphoblastic leukemia, due to receive a stem cell transplant. The chain employs TRBV20-1 and TRBJ2-1; D remains unclear. The sample in question was PBMCs, obtained before TCRalphabeta/CD19-depleted stem cell transplant. The chain's CDR3 is CSAREDRKNEQFF. The CDR3 DNA sequence: TGCAGTGCTAGAGAGGACCGTAAAAATGAGCAGTTCTTC.